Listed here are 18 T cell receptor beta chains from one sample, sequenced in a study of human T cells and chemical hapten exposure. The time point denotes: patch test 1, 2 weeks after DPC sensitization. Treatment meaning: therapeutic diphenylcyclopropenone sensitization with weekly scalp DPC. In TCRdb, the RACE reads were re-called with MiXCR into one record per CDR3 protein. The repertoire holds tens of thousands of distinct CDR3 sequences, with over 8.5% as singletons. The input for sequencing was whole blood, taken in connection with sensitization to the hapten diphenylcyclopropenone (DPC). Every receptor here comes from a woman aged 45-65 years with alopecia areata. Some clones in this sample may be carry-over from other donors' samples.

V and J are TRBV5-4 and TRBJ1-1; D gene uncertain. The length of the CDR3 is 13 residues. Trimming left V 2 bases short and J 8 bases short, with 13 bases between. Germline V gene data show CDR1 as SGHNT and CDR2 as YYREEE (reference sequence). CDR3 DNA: TGTGCCAGCAGCTTCAACTTCGGGATCGAAGCTTTCTTT. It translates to CASSFNFGIEAFF.

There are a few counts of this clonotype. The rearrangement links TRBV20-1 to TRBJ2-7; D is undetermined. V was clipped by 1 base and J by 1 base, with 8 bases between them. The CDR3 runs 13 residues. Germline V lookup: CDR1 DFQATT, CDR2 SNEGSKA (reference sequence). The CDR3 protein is CSARAWDSYEQYF. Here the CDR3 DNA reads TGCAGTGCTAGAGCTTGGGATTCCTACGAGCAGTACTTC.

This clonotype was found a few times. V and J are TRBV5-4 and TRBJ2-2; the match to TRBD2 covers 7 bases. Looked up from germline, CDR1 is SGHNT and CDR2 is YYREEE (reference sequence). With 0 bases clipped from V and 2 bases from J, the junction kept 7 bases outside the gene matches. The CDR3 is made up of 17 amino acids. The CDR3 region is CASSLEAGLSNTGELFF. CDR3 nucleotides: TGTGCCAGCAGCTTGGAAGCGGGACTTTCTAACACCGGGGAGCTGTTTTTT.

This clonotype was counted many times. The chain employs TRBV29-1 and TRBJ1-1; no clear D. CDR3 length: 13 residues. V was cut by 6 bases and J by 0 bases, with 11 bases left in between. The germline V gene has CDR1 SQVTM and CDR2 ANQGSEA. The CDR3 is CSVAAGMNTEAFF. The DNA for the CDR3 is TGCAGCGTCGCCGCGGGGATGAACACTGAAGCTTTCTTT.

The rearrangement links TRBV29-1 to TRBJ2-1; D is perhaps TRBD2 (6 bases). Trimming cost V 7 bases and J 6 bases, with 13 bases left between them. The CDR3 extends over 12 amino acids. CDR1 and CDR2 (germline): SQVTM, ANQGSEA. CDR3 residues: CSAQTSSNEQFF. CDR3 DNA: TGCAGCGCCCAGACTAGTTCCAATGAGCAGTTCTTC.

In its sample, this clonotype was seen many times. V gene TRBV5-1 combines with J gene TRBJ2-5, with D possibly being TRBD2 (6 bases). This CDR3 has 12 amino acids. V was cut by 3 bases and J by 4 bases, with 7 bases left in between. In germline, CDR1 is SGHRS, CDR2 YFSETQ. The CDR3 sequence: CASSWDSETQYF. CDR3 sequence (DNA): TGCGCCAGCAGCTGGGACTCAGAGACCCAGTACTTC.

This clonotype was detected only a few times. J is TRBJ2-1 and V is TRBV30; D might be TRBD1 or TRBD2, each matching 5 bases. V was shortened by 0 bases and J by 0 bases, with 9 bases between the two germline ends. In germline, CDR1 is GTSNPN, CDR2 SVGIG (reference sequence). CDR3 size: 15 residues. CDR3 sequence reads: CAWSVPGRSYNEQFF. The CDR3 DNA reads TGTGCCTGGAGTGTTCCGGGACGCTCCTACAATGAGCAGTTCTTC.

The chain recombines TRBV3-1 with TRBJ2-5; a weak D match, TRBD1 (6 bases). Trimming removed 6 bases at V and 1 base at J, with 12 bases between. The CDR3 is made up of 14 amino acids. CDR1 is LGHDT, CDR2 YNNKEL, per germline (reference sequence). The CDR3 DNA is TGTGCCAGCAGGGTGACAGGTTCCCAAGAGACCCAGTACTTC. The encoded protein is CASRVTGSQETQYF.

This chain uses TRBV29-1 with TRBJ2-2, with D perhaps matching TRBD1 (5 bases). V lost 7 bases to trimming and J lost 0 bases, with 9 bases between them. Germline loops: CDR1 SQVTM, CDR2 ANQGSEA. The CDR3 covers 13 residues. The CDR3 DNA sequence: TGCAGCGGGTGCAGGGCGAACACCGGGGAGCTGTTTTTT. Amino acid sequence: CSGCRANTGELFF.

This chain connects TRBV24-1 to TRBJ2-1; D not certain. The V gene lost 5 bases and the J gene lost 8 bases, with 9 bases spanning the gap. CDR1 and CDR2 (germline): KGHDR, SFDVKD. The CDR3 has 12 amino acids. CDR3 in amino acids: CATSGPVDEQFF. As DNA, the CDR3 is TGTGCCACCAGTGGCCCGGTTGATGAGCAGTTCTTC.

The CDR3 region has the DNA TGCAGTGCTCCGACTAGCGGGGGGCCAGAGACCCAGTACTTC. It codes for CSAPTSGGPETQYF. The V and J genes are TRBV20-1 and TRBJ2-5; 13 bases map to TRBD2. Germline V gene lookup returns CDR1 DFQATT and CDR2 SNEGSKA (reference sequence). Germline trimming cut 5 bases from V and 4 bases from J; bases unmatched to any gene: 4. This CDR3 comprises 14 residues.

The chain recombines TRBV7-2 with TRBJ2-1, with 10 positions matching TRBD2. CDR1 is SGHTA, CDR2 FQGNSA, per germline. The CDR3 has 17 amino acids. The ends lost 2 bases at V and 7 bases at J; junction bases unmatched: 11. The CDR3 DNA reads TGTGCCAGCAGCTTACAGGCTAGCGGGAGTGGATGGAATGAGCAGTTCTTC. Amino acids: CASSLQASGSGWNEQFF.

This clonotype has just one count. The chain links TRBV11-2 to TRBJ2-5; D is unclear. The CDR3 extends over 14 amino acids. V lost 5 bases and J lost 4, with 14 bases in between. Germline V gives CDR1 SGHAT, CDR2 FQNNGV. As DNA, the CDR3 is TGTGCCAGCAGCCAGACGGCTAGTACAGAGACCCAGTACTTC. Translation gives CASSQTASTETQYF.

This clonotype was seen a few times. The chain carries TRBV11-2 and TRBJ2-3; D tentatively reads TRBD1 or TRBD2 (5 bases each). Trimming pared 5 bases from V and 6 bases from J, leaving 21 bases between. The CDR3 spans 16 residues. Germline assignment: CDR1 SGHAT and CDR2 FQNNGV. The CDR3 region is CASSLERRGAKDTQYF. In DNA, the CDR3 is TGTGCCAGCAGCCTCGAGCGTAGAGGGGCCAAGGATACGCAGTATTTT.

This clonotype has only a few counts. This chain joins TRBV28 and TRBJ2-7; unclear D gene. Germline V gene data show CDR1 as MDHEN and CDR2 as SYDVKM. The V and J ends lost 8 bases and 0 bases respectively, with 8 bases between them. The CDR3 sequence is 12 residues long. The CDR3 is CASQVPSYEQYF. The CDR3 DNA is TGTGCCAGCCAGGTGCCCTCCTACGAGCAGTACTTC. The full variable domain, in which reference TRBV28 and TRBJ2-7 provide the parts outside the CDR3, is DVKVTQSSRYLVKRTGEKVFLECVQDMDHENMFWYRQDPGLGLRLIYFSYDVKMKEKGDIPEGYSVSREKKERFSLILESASTNQTSMYLCASQVPSYEQYFGPGTRLTVT.

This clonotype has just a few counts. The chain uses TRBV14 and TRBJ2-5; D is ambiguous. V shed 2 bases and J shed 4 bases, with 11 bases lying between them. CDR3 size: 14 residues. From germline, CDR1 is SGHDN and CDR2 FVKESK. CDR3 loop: CASSQFLTLETQYF. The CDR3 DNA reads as TGTGCCAGCAGCCAATTTCTTACCCTAGAGACCCAGTACTTC.

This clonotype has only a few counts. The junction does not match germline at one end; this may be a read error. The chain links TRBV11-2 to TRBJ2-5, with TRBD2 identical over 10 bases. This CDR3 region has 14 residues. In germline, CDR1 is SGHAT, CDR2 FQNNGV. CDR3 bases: TGTGCCAGCAGTTTAGCGGGAGGTATAGAGACCCAGTACTTC. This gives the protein CASSLAGGIETQYF.

The CDR3 reads CASNDPRQAPYEQYF. DNA for the CDR3: TGTGCCAGCAATGATCCCCGACAGGCCCCCTACGAGCAGTACTTC. V gene TRBV28 combines with J gene TRBJ2-7; possibly TRBD1 for D (6 bases). The ends were cut back, 7 bases at V and 2 bases at J, with 18 bases in the middle. Germline V CDR1 and CDR2: MDHEN, SYDVKM. The CDR3 consists of 15 residues.